A selection of T cell receptor beta chains follows, all from one sample in a study of blood T cell repertoires in COVID-19. Produced via immunoSEQ multiplex PCR; TCRdb's table is partial and in-frame only. The data hold about 160,000 clones, with 80% to 85% observed a single time. Sample: PBMCs or T cells enriched from blood (not recorded which). Source of these receptors: a woman aged 45-59 years who had recovered from COVID-19. CDR3s include the opening cysteine and the closing phenylalanine or tryptophan. A D gene is named only where the DNA matches it firmly. Not every row has a clone size; where given, it reads once, few, many or a size class.

TRBV5-4	NA	TRBJ1-1	TRBD1	TGTGCCAGCAGCCTATCCGGGACAGGGGGCACTGAAGCTTTCTTT	CASSLSGTGGTEAFF
TRBV6-2/TRBV6-3	NA	TRBJ2-5	TRBD2	TGTGCCAGCAGTTACCAGACTAGCACAGAGACCCAGTACTTC	CASSYQTSTETQYF
TRBV5-4	NA	TRBJ1-2	NA	TGTGCCAGCAGCTTGGGGGAGGCCTGGGACTATGGCTACACCTTC	CASSLGEAWDYGYTF
TRBV19	NA	TRBJ1-1	NA	TGTGCCAGTAGTATTGGGTGGAGGGTCGAACAAGCTTTCTTT	CASSIGWRVEQAFF
TRBV7-9	NA	TRBJ2-7	NA	TGTGCCAGCAGCTTAAGCTCTTCATACGAGCAGTACTTC	CASSLSSSYEQYF
TRBV19	NA	TRBJ1-2	NA	TGTGCCAGTAGTATTAGTCCGGGACTGCGCATGGGCTACACCTTC	CASSISPGLRMGYTF
TRBV19	NA	TRBJ2-7	TRBD2	TGTGCCAGTAGGATCCGCGGGGGATCCTACGAGCAGTACTTC	CASRIRGGSYEQYF
TRBV18	NA	TRBJ2-3	NA	TGTGCCAGCTCACCGTCCGGACTTAGGAGGACAGATACGCAGTATTTT	CASSPSGLRRTDTQYF
TRBV9	NA	TRBJ1-2	NA	TGTGCCAGCAGCGTAGACGTGGGGCTTAGCTATGGCTACACCTTC	CASSVDVGLSYGYTF
TRBV6-5	NA	TRBJ1-1	NA	TGTGCCAGCAACGCGGGGACTGAAGCTTTCTTT	CASNAGTEAFF
TRBV6-5	NA	TRBJ1-1	NA	TGTGCCAGCATGGGGGCCGGTGGGATGAACACTGAAGCTTTCTTT	CASMGAGGMNTEAFF
TRBV9	NA	TRBJ2-3	TRBD2	TGTGCCAGCAGCGTCTCCGGGACTAGCGAGGATACGCAGTATTTT	CASSVSGTSEDTQYF
TRBV27	NA	TRBJ2-1	TRBD2	TGTGCCAGCAGTTTAAGCCTAGCGGGAGCTAATGAGCAGTTCTTC	CASSLSLAGANEQFF
TRBV18	NA	TRBJ1-4	TRBD1	TGTGCCAGCTCACCAAGTCCCGGGACAGGGGCGATACCTTATGAAAAACTGTTTTTT	CASSPSPGTGAIPYEKLFF
TRBV7-2	NA	TRBJ1-5	NA	TGTGCCAGCAGCTTATGGGGAGGGCACAATCAGCCCCAGCATTTT	CASSLWGGHNQPQHF
TRBV11-3	NA	TRBJ2-5	TRBD1	TGTGCCAGCAGCTTAGATGGGACAGGGTCAGTGGAGACCCAGTACTTC	CASSLDGTGSVETQYF
TRBV2	few	TRBJ1-1	NA	TGTGCCAGCAGTTCCCAGAACACTGAAGCTTTCTTT	CASSSQNTEAFF
TRBV28	NA	TRBJ1-2	NA	TGTGCCAGCAGTACGGTTCTCTATGGCTACACCTTC	CASSTVLYGYTF
TRBV19	NA	TRBJ2-2	TRBD1	TGTGCCAGTAGTATGGCAGGGGGCGGAGGTACCGGGGAGCTGTTTTTT	CASSMAGGGGTGELFF
TRBV6-5	NA	TRBJ1-4	TRBD1	TGTGCCAGCAGTTTCGACAGGGGAAAACTGTTTTTT	CASSFDRGKLFF
TRBV5-1	once	TRBJ2-3	TRBD2	TGCGCCAGCAGCTTGGCAGGCGGGGGAAGCACAGATACGCAGTATTTT	CASSLAGGGSTDTQYF
TRBV3-1/TRBV3-2	NA	TRBJ2-4	NA	TGTGCCAGCAGCCAAGAAGAGATAGCCAAAAACATTCAGTACTTC	CASSQEEIAKNIQYF
TRBV11-3	once	TRBJ1-2	NA	TGTGCCAGCAGCTTAGGGGCAGGGGCCCGCTATGGCTACACCTTC	CASSLGAGARYGYTF
TRBV11-2	NA	TRBJ2-7	TRBD1	TGTGCCAGCAGCTTAAATCGTGGACAGGGAAACGAGCAGTACTTC	CASSLNRGQGNEQYF
TRBV19	NA	TRBJ2-7	TRBD1	TGTGCCAGTACCCGGGACAGGGGATCCTACGAGCAGTACTTC	CASTRDRGSYEQYF
TRBV3-1/TRBV3-2	NA	TRBJ2-7	NA	TGTGCCAGCAGCCCCAGCGTCGGCAGCTCCTACGAGCAGTACTTC	CASSPSVGSSYEQYF